Listed below are T cell receptor beta chains from one sample, sequenced in a study of PD-L1 blockade in urothelial cancer. TCRdb's copy holds only in-frame clones and misses some; the assay was immunoSEQ multiplex PCR. The sample carries under 55,000 clones, almost 85% recorded once. The source material was PBMCs, sampled around atezolizumab (anti-PD-L1) treatment. The receptors were sampled from a man aged 55 to 70 with urothelial cancer. CDR3s include the opening cysteine and the closing phenylalanine or tryptophan. Fields, in order: clone size, D gene, J gene, V gene, CDR3 protein, CDR3 DNA. A D gene is named only where the DNA matches it firmly. Only part of the rows carry a size: once, few, many, or a class if the clone is expanded.

- | TRBD2 | TRBJ2-1 | TRBV28 | CASSTLAGFYEQFF | TGTGCCAGCAGCACACTAGCGGGGTTCTATGAGCAGTTCTTC
once | - | TRBJ2-7 | TRBV18 | CASSPHGGPYEQYF | TGTGCCAGCTCGCCCCACGGGGGACCCTACGAGCAGTACTTC
- | TRBD1 | TRBJ1-2 | TRBV6-5 | CASSSPGTGFLGYTF | TGTGCCAGCAGTTCCCCCGGGACAGGTTTCCTTGGCTACACCTTC
- | - | TRBJ2-3 | TRBV5-1 | CASSEPPGDTQYF | TGCGCCAGCAGCGAACCGCCGGGGGATACGCAGTATTTT
- | TRBD2 | TRBJ2-7 | TRBV11-1 | CASSEELAGGLYEQYF | TGTGCCAGCAGCGAAGAACTAGCGGGAGGACTCTACGAGCAGTACTTC
- | - | TRBJ2-5 | TRBV5-1 | CASGGARGGETQYF | TGCGCCAGCGGGGGAGCCAGGGGAGGGGAGACCCAGTACTTC
- | - | TRBJ2-4 | TRBV19 | CASSIGGQGNIQYF | TGTGCCAGTAGTATTGGAGGGCAAGGAAACATTCAGTACTTC
once | TRBD2 | TRBJ2-7 | TRBV13 | CASSLRGVWTLAGLPSSYEQYF | TGTGCCAGCAGCTTACGGGGGGTTTGGACTCTAGCGGGGCTCCCTAGCTCCTACGAGCAGTACTTC
- | TRBD2 | TRBJ2-7 | TRBV29-1 | CSVRPTSGVSYEQYF | TGCAGCGTTCGCCCTACGAGCGGGGTCTCCTACGAGCAGTACTTC
- | - | TRBJ1-1 | TRBV2 | CASSAGENTEAFF | TGTGCCAGCAGTGCAGGGGAGAACACTGAAGCTTTCTTT
few | - | TRBJ1-1 | TRBV21-1 | CASSTSPTEAFF | TGTGCCAGCAGCACAAGCCCCACTGAAGCTTTCTTT
few | - | TRBJ1-1 | TRBV9 | CASSVGQGGTEAFF | TGTGCCAGCAGCGTAGGTCAGGGTGGCACTGAAGCTTTCTTT
- | - | TRBJ1-2 | TRBV5-4 | CASSPKAGPNGYTF | TGTGCCAGCAGCCCCAAGGCGGGGCCGAATGGCTACACCTTC
- | - | TRBJ2-7 | TRBV29-1 | CSAGQGPSYEQYF | TGCAGCGCGGGGCAGGGGCCCTCCTACGAGCAGTACTTC
- | TRBD1 | TRBJ1-5 | TRBV28 | CASSLEIRAGQMVKNQPQHF | TGTGCCAGCAGTCTAGAGATCAGGGCGGGACAGATGGTAAAAAATCAGCCCCAGCATTTT
- | TRBD2 | TRBJ2-5 | TRBV7-6 | CASSLVGGLAGVVETQYF | TGTGCCAGCAGCTTAGTAGGGGGACTAGCGGGAGTAGTAGAGACCCAGTACTTC
- | - | TRBJ2-7 | TRBV4-1 | CASSHPTGEQYF | TGCGCCAGCAGCCATCCCACAGGCGAGCAGTACTTC
- | - | TRBJ1-1 | TRBV6-1 | CASTSGQINTEAFF | TGTGCCAGCACATCTGGGCAGATAAACACTGAAGCTTTCTTT
- | - | TRBJ2-7 | TRBV28 | CASSPTARRSKQYF | TGTGCCAGCAGTCCGACGGCGCGGCGTTCGAAGCAGTACTTC